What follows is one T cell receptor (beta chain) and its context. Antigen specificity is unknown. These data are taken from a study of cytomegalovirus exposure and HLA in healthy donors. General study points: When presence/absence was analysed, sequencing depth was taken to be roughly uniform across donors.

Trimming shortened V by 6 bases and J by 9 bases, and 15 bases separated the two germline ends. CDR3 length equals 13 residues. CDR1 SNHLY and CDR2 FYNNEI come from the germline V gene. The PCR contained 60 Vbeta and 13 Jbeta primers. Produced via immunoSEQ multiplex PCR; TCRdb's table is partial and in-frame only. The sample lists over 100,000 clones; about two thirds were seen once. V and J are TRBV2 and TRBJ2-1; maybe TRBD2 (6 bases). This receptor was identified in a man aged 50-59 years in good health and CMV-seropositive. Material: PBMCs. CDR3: CASSPLRGGEQFF. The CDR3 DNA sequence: TGTGCCAGCAGCCCCCTGAGGGGAGGTGAGCAGTTCTTC.